The 18 T cell receptor beta chains reported below all come from one sample, sequenced in a study of T cells in Graves' hyperthyroidism and ophthalmopathy. From RNA transcripts, TCR beta CDR3 regions were amplified. Carried out on the TCR CDR3, a first-round RT-PCR used the HTBI primer set. MiXCR, run by TCRdb on the multiplex PCR reads, gives a single entry per CDR3 protein. Of roughly 740,000 distinct CDR3 sequences in the sample, about 16% were seen once. The sample was blood. Source of these receptors: a man in his late teens or twenties with Graves' hyperthyroidism.

The gene calls are TRBV12-3 or TRBV12-4 and TRBJ2-2; D remains unclear. The CDR3 has 14 amino acids. Trimming left V 5 bases short and J 5 bases short, with 12 bases between. The CDR3 loop reads CASSNKRWTGELFF. CDR3 DNA: TGTGCCAGCAGTAACAAACGGTGGACCGGGGAGCTGTTTTTT.

This clonotype occurred many times. The V call is TRBV27, the J call TRBJ1-5, with D tentatively TRBD1 (6 bases). The germline V gene encodes CDR1 MNHEY and CDR2 SMNVEV (reference sequence). V was cut by 5 bases and J by 2 bases, with 10 bases left in between. The CDR3 runs to 14 residues. This CDR3 reads CASSTHRGNQPQHF. CDR3 nucleotides: TGTGCCAGCAGTACCCACAGGGGCAATCAGCCCCAGCATTTT.

The V gene is TRBV18, the J gene TRBJ2-1; 8 bases fit TRBD2. From germline, CDR1 is KGHSH and CDR2 LQKENI. CDR3 size: 16 residues. V trimming: 3 bases; J trimming: 4 bases; junction bases outside the gene matches: 8. CDR3 nucleotide sequence: TGTGCCAGCTCACCTCCGGGACTAGTGAGGTACAATGAGCAGTTCTTC. This translates into CASSPPGLVRYNEQFF. Full variable domain (rest looked up from reference TRBV18 and TRBJ2-1): NAGVMQNPRHLVRRRGQEARLRCSPMKGHSHVYWYRQLPEEGLKFMVYLQKENIIDESGMPKERFSAEFPKEGPSILRIQQVVRGDSAAYFCASSPPGLVRYNEQFFGPGTRLTVL.

There are many counts of this clonotype. V gene TRBV28 combines with J gene TRBJ2-1, with TRBD2 as a possible D gene (5 bases). CDR3 size: 13 residues. V lost 7 bases to trimming and J lost 4 bases, with 11 bases between them. Germline assignment: CDR1 MDHEN and CDR2 SYDVKM. The CDR3: CASTKGVYNEQFF. In nucleotides, the CDR3 is TGTGCCAGCACCAAGGGAGTTTACAATGAGCAGTTCTTC.

There are a few counts of this clonotype. The chain employs TRBV20-1 and TRBJ1-6, with 8 bases aligning to TRBD1. V dropped 5 bases and J dropped 11; count of bases not matched to a gene: 5. Germline-derived CDR1 and CDR2 are DFQATT and SNEGSKA (reference sequence). The CDR3 runs to 12 residues. CDR3 in amino acids: CSARGQGPPLHF. The DNA of the CDR3 is TGCAGTGCTCGCGGACAGGGCCCACCCCTCCACTTT.

This chain joins TRBV30 and TRBJ2-7, with 10 bases lining up with TRBD2. This CDR3 is 15 amino acids long. In germline, CDR1 is GTSNPN, CDR2 SVGIG (reference sequence). V lost 0 bases and J lost 4; bases outside the gene matches: 6. The CDR3 reads CAWSVASGRGYEQYF. Written as DNA, the CDR3 is TGTGCCTGGAGTGTGGCTAGCGGGAGAGGGTACGAGCAGTACTTC.

The J gene is TRBJ2-5, the V gene TRBV11-2; the D gene is possibly TRBD1 (5 bases). Looked up from germline, CDR1 is SGHAT and CDR2 is FQNNGV. There are 12 residues in the CDR3. V was pared by 5 bases and J by 10 bases, with 14 bases between. The CDR3 here is CASSQVGDLQYF. The CDR3 bases are TGTGCCAGCAGCCAAGTAGGGGATCTCCAGTACTTC.

At least ten counts were recorded for this clonotype. The chain has TRBV7-8 and TRBJ2-1, with D uncertain. The CDR3 covers 14 residues. Germline CDR1 and CDR2: SGHVS and FQNEAQ. V lost 5 bases and J lost 5, with 13 bases in between. CDR3 loop: CASSPRAMNNEQFF. CDR3 in DNA: TGTGCCAGCAGCCCCCGGGCGATGAACAATGAGCAGTTCTTC.

The sample holds many counts of this clonotype. The chain links TRBV6-1 to TRBJ1-1, with D uncertain. Per germline, CDR1 MNHNS and CDR2 SASEGT. V dropped 7 bases and J dropped 6 bases, with 21 bases sitting between them. The CDR3 spans 15 residues. The CDR3 nucleotides are TGTGCCAGCATATTGGACCGGACCGTTAGCCCTGAAGCTTTCTTT. As protein: CASILDRTVSPEAFF.

This clonotype was observed a handful of times. J is TRBJ2-1 and V is TRBV18; D uncertain. V shed 6 bases and J shed 0 bases, with 9 bases lying between them. The CDR3 spans 14 residues. Germline assignment: CDR1 KGHSH and CDR2 LQKENI. The DNA for the CDR3 is TGTGCCAGCTCTACGACGGGCTCCTACAATGAGCAGTTCTTC. Protein sequence: CASSTTGSYNEQFF. Based on the CDR3 plus reference TRBV18 and TRBJ2-1, the full variable domain is NAGVMQNPRHLVRRRGQEARLRCSPMKGHSHVYWYRQLPEEGLKFMVYLQKENIIDESGMPKERFSAEFPKEGPSILRIQQVVRGDSAAYFCASSTTGSYNEQFFGPGTRLTVL.

Note on this clonotype: This likely comes from a read error, as the CDR3 has no conserved phenylalanine or tryptophan at its end. J is TRBJ1-1 and V is TRBV28; no clear D gene. Germline V gives CDR1 MDHEN, CDR2 SYDVKM. V lost 2 bases and J 3 bases, leaving 7 bases between the germline ends. The CDR3 has 13 residues. CDR3 sequence (DNA): TGTGCCAGCAGTTTACAGGAGGACACTGAAGCTTTCCTT. Its protein product is CASSLQEDTEAFL.

In its sample, this clonotype was seen many times. The rearrangement links TRBV7-3 to TRBJ2-1; D not resolved. This CDR3 has 14 residues. The ends were cut back, 0 bases at V and 8 bases at J, with 11 bases in the middle. In germline, CDR1 is SGHTA, CDR2 FQGTGA. The CDR3 is CASSLTRTSDEQFF. Here the CDR3 DNA reads TGTGCCAGCAGCTTAACTAGGACGAGCGATGAGCAGTTCTTC.

J is TRBJ2-3 and V is TRBV20-1, with 10 bases that match TRBD2. Per germline, CDR1 DFQATT and CDR2 SNEGSKA (reference sequence). The CDR3 length is 16 residues. Trimming at V came to 2 bases and at J to 9 bases, leaving 14 bases not matched to a gene. The CDR3 here is CSARRTSGEHTVTQYF. CDR3 DNA sequence: TGCAGTGCTAGACGGACTAGCGGAGAACACACTGTAACGCAGTATTTT.

The rearrangement joins TRBV9 to TRBJ2-1, with a tentative D call TRBD2 (5 bases). Germline CDR1 is SGDLS and CDR2 is YYNGEE. The CDR3 has 16 residues. Trimming shortened V by 0 bases and J by 7 bases, and 17 bases separated the two germline ends. The CDR3 DNA is TGTGCCAGCAGCGTAGATGAGGAAGGGCGAGGGAATGAGCAGTTCTTC. Amino acids: CASSVDEEGRGNEQFF.

The chain employs TRBV28 and TRBJ2-2; TRBD2 agrees at 13 bases. The germline V gene has CDR1 MDHEN and CDR2 SYDVKM. Trimming took 5 bases from V and 4 from J; bases not matched to a gene: 13. The CDR3 has 19 amino acids. CDR3 coding DNA: TGTGCCAGCAGTCTTCGACTAGCGGGAGGCCGACCAATCACCGGGGAGCTGTTTTTT. Translation: CASSLRLAGGRPITGELFF.

This chain uses TRBV18 with TRBJ2-4; D not resolved. The CDR3 totals 13 residues. Germline CDR1 KGHSH, CDR2 LQKENI. The V and J ends lost 4 bases and 4 bases respectively, with 8 bases between them. The CDR3 nucleotides read TGTGCCAGCTCACGAGACATAAAAAACATTCAGTACTTC. This translates into CASSRDIKNIQYF.

The CDR3 DNA sequence: TGTGCCAGTAGTTTCCGACCTGGTTCGGGCAATCAGCCCCAGCATTTT. Translated, it gives CASSFRPGSGNQPQHF. The chain is built from TRBV19 and TRBJ1-5; no firm D call. This CDR3 has 16 amino acids. V lost 5 bases to trimming and J lost 2 bases, with 16 bases between them. CDR1 and CDR2 (germline): LNHDA, SQIVND (reference sequence).

This rearrangement joins TRBV7-2 to TRBJ2-1; D is perhaps TRBD2 (5 bases). The CDR3 is made up of 11 amino acids. Germline values: CDR1 SGHTA, CDR2 FQGNSA. The V and J ends lost 8 bases and 9 bases respectively, with 11 bases between them. CDR3 region: CASAIEGEQFF. CDR3 coding DNA: TGTGCCAGCGCTATAGAGGGTGAGCAGTTCTTC.